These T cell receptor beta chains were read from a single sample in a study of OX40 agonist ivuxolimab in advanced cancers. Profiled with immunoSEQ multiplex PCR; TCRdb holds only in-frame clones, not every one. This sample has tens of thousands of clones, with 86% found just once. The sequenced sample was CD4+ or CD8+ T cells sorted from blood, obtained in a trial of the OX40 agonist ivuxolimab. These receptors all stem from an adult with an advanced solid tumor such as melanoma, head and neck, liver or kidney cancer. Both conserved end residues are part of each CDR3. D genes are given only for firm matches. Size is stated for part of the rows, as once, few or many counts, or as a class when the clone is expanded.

CASSQVPPGQGVGGNTIYF,TGCGCCAGCAGCCAAGTTCCGCCGGGACAGGGGGTGGGAGGAAACACCATATATTTT,NA,TRBV4-3,TRBD1,19,TRBJ1-3
CAISEGTSGVSRKTQYF,TGTGCCATCAGTGAGGGGACTAGCGGAGTCAGCAGGAAGACCCAGTACTTC,NA,TRBV10-3,TRBD2,17,TRBJ2-5
CASSLHQVDSGNTIYF,TGTGCCAGCAGTTTACACCAGGTCGACTCTGGAAACACCATATATTTT,NA,TRBV28,NA,16,TRBJ1-3
CASSLAATENYGYTF,TGCGCCAGCAGCTTGGCCGCGACAGAAAACTATGGCTACACCTTC,NA,TRBV5-1,NA,15,TRBJ1-2
CASSSAGTGSYYEQYF,TGCGCCAGCAGCTCCGCCGGGACTGGGAGTTACTACGAGCAGTACTTC,NA,TRBV5-1,NA,16,TRBJ2-7
CASSRGSPSYNEQFF,TGCGCCAGCAGTCGGGGGAGTCCGTCCTACAATGAGCAGTTCTTC,once,TRBV10-2,NA,15,TRBJ2-1
CASRTRDPGNEQYF,TGTGCCAGTCGCACCCGGGATCCAGGTAACGAGCAGTACTTC,NA,TRBV28,NA,14,TRBJ2-7
CASSLTRDTEAFF,TGTGCCAGCAGTCTAACGAGGGACACTGAAGCTTTCTTT,once,TRBV7-3,NA,13,TRBJ1-1
CASSEAGRGYGYTF,TGTGCCAGCAGTGAAGCTGGCCGAGGCTATGGCTACACCTTC,NA,TRBV6-1,NA,14,TRBJ1-2
CASSAGLAGGAYEQYF,TGTGCCAGCAGCGCTGGACTAGCGGGAGGCGCCTACGAGCAGTACTTC,NA,TRBV7-8,TRBD2,16,TRBJ2-7
CASSLTGAEAFF,TGTGCCAGCAGCTTAACAGGGGCTGAAGCTTTCTTT,NA,TRBV7-2,TRBD1,12,TRBJ1-1
CAWSRDRGGQPQHF,TGTGCCTGGAGTAGGGACAGGGGCGGTCAGCCCCAGCATTTT,NA,TRBV30,TRBD1,14,TRBJ1-5
CASSLAPGQPDYNEQFF,TGCGCCAGCAGCTTGGCTCCGGGACAGCCGGACTACAATGAGCAGTTCTTC,NA,TRBV5-1,TRBD1,17,TRBJ2-1
CASSTDRGRGGTWVYEQYF,TGTGCCAGCAGCACCGACAGGGGGCGAGGAGGGACCTGGGTCTACGAGCAGTACTTC,NA,TRBV5-8,TRBD1,19,TRBJ2-7
CASSVGMSGRVNEQYF,TGTGCCAGCAGTGTCGGGATGAGCGGGAGAGTGAACGAGCAGTACTTC,NA,TRBV2,TRBD2,16,TRBJ2-7
CASSPGHLNTEAFF,TGTGCCAGCAGTCCTGGACACTTGAACACTGAAGCTTTCTTT,NA,TRBV28,NA,14,TRBJ1-1
CASSLSYTGELFF,TGTGCCAGCAGCTTATCTTACACCGGGGAGCTGTTTTTT,few,TRBV11-2,NA,13,TRBJ2-2
CASSTGTGFGYTF,TGTGCCAGCAGTACCGGGACAGGGTTTGGCTACACCTTC,NA,TRBV6-6,TRBD1,13,TRBJ1-2
CATSRPEGVAGNTIYF,TGTGCCACCAGCAGACCGGAGGGGGTAGCTGGAAACACCATATATTTT,NA,TRBV15,NA,16,TRBJ1-3
CASSPRTSSYNEQFF,TGTGCCAGCAGCCCCCGGACCAGTTCCTACAATGAGCAGTTCTTC,NA,TRBV9,NA,15,TRBJ2-1
CASSSQDSAATQYF,TGTGCCAGCAGCTCACAGGACAGTGCGGCTACGCAGTATTTT,NA,TRBV9,NA,14,TRBJ2-3
CASSEGEYSNQPQHF,TGTGCCAGCTCAGAGGGAGAGTATAGCAATCAGCCCCAGCATTTT,NA,TRBV5-8,NA,15,TRBJ1-5
CASSLEPWRGEKLFF,TGTGCCAGCAGCTTAGAGCCTTGGCGAGGTGAAAAACTGTTTTTT,NA,TRBV11-2,NA,15,TRBJ1-4
CASRWVGQGHGYTF,TGTGCCAGCAGATGGGTTGGACAGGGGCATGGCTACACCTTC,NA,TRBV6-5,TRBD1,14,TRBJ1-2
CASRGGTPYEQYF,TGTGCCAGCAGGGGCGGGACCCCCTACGAGCAGTACTTC,NA,TRBV7-2,NA,13,TRBJ2-7
CASSDRGWADTQYF,TGTGCCAGCTCCGACAGGGGTTGGGCAGATACGCAGTATTTT,NA,TRBV6-1,TRBD1,14,TRBJ2-3
CASSLDPRGELFF,TGTGCCAGCAGCTTAGATCCGAGAGGGGAGCTGTTTTTT,NA,TRBV11-2,NA,13,TRBJ2-2
CASSRALINSPLHF,TGTGCCAGCAGCCGGGCGCTAATTAATTCACCCCTCCACTTT,NA,TRBV6-5,NA,14,TRBJ1-6
CSVSLGGTSTDTQYF,TGCAGCGTTTCCCTAGGGGGGACTAGCACAGATACGCAGTATTTT,NA,TRBV29-1,NA,15,TRBJ2-3
CASSPGTSAFNEQFF,TGTGCCAGCAGCCCGGGGACTAGCGCGTTCAATGAGCAGTTCTTC,NA,TRBV7-7,TRBD2,15,TRBJ2-1
CASSLRTGQETQYF,TGTGCCAGCAGCTTAAGGACAGGACAAGAGACCCAGTACTTC,NA,TRBV7-8,TRBD1,14,TRBJ2-5
CAKGPNTGELFF,TGTGCCAAAGGCCCGAACACCGGGGAGCTGTTTTTT,NA,TRBV7-9,NA,12,TRBJ2-2
CASSYRGSSGNTIYF,TGTGCCAGCAGCTACAGGGGATCCTCTGGAAACACCATATATTTT,NA,TRBV7-8,TRBD1,15,TRBJ1-3
CASGTQRSWGYTF,TGTGCCAGCGGGACGCAAAGGAGTTGGGGCTACACCTTC,NA,TRBV7-2,NA,13,TRBJ1-2
CASSRSGTGGYEQYF,TGTGCCAGCAGCCGTTCCGGGACAGGGGGCTACGAGCAGTACTTC,NA,TRBV27,TRBD1,15,TRBJ2-7
CASSLSASGSSYEQYF,TGTGCCAGCAGCTTATCTGCTAGCGGGAGCTCCTACGAGCAGTACTTC,NA,TRBV7-9,TRBD2,16,TRBJ2-7
CASSLGVGVQETQYF,TGTGCCAGCAGCTTAGGAGTTGGGGTCCAGGAGACCCAGTACTTC,NA,TRBV7-6,NA,15,TRBJ2-5
CASSLETGATDTQYF,TGTGCCAGCAGCTTAGAGACAGGAGCAACAGATACGCAGTATTTT,NA,TRBV7-9,NA,15,TRBJ2-3
CASSLVGGNNEQFF,TGCGCCAGCAGCTTGGTGGGCGGGAACAATGAGCAGTTCTTC,NA,TRBV5-1,NA,14,TRBJ2-1
CASSPDSLYGYTF,TGTGCCAGCAGCCCAGACAGTTTATATGGCTACACCTTC,NA,TRBV7-9,NA,13,TRBJ1-2
CASSGGLGEAFF,TGCGCCAGCAGTGGGGGTTTAGGGGAAGCTTTCTTT,few,TRBV10-2,NA,12,TRBJ1-1
CASSLVTGTNEKLFF,TGTGCCAGCAGCTTGGTTACAGGGACTAATGAAAAACTGTTTTTT,NA,TRBV5-6,NA,15,TRBJ1-4
CASSHTGLAGGMSNEQFF,TGTGCCAGCAGCCATACGGGACTAGCGGGAGGGATGTCCAATGAGCAGTTCTTC,NA,TRBV14,TRBD2,18,TRBJ2-1
CASSRANGGSLYF,TGTGCCAGCAGTCGGGCGAACGGGGGGTCGCTTTACTTC,NA,TRBV2,TRBD2,13,TRBJ2-4
CASSWGPGTDTQYF,TGCGCCAGCAGCTGGGGGCCTGGCACAGATACGCAGTATTTT,NA,TRBV5-1,NA,14,TRBJ2-3
CASSLRGSNYGYTF,TGTGCCAGCAGCTTGAGAGGATCCAACTATGGCTACACCTTC,NA,TRBV5-4,NA,14,TRBJ1-2
CASSIKANWANTEAFF,TGTGCCAGTAGTATAAAGGCGAACTGGGCGAACACTGAAGCTTTCTTT,NA,TRBV19,NA,16,TRBJ1-1
CASSDDLRETQYF,TGTGCCAGCAGCGATGACCTAAGAGAGACCCAGTACTTC,NA,TRBV7-9,NA,13,TRBJ2-5
CASSRQGGEKLFF,TGTGCCAGCAGCAGACAGGGGGGAGAAAAACTGTTTTTT,NA,TRBV27,TRBD1,13,TRBJ1-4
CASSQRTGGTLPAYEQYF,TGCGCCAGCAGTCAGCGCACGGGGGGGACGCTTCCAGCCTACGAGCAGTACTTC,NA,TRBV23-1,TRBD2,18,TRBJ2-7
CASSFGQGNYEQYF,TGCGCCAGCAGCTTTGGACAGGGTAACTACGAGCAGTACTTC,NA,TRBV5-1,TRBD1,14,TRBJ2-7
CSASLGDEQYF,TGCAGTGCTAGCCTTGGGGACGAGCAGTACTTC,NA,TRBV20-1,NA,11,TRBJ2-7